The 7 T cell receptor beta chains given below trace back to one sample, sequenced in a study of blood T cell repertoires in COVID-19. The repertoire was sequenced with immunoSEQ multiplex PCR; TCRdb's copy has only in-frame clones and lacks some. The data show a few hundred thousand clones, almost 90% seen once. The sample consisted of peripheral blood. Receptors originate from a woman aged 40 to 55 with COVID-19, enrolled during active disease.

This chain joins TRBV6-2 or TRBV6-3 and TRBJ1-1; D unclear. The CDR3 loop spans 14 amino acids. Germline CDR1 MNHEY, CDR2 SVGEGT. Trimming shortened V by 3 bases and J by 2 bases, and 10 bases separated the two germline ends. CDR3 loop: CASSYRSLNTEAFF. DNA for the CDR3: TGTGCCAGCAGTTATCGGTCCTTAAACACTGAAGCTTTCTTT.

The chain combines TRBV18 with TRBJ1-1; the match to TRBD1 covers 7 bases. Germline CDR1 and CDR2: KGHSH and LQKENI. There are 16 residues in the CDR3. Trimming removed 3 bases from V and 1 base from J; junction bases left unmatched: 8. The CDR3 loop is CASSPPNKGANTEAFF. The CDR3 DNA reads TGTGCCAGCTCACCCCCAAACAAGGGGGCGAACACTGAAGCTTTCTTT.

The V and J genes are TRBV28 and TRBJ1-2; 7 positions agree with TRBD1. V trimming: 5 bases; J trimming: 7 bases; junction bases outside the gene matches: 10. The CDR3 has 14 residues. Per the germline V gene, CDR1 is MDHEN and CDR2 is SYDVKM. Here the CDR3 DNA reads TGTGCCAGCAGTCCCCGGACAGGTGAAAGTGGCTACACCTTC. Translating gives CASSPRTGESGYTF.

This CDR3 is CSARDAAAFF. In nucleotides, the CDR3 is TGCAGTGCTAGAGATGCGGCCGCTTTCTTT. The V call is TRBV20-1, the J call TRBJ1-1; D is uncertain. The CDR3 extends over 10 amino acids. Germline V gene lookup returns CDR1 DFQATT and CDR2 SNEGSKA (reference sequence). Trimming cost V 0 bases and J 11 bases, with 7 bases left between them.

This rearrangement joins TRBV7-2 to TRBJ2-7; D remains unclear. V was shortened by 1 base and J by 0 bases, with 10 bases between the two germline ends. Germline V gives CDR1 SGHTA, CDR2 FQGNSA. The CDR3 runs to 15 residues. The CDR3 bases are TGTGCCAGCAGCTTAGGAAGAATTAGCTCCTACGAGCAGTACTTC. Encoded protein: CASSLGRISSYEQYF.

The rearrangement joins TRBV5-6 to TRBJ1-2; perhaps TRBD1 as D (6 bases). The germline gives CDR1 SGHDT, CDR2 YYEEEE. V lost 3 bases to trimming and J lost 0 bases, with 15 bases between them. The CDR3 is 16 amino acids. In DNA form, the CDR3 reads TGTGCCAGCAGCTCCGACAGGCTTAAAGCTAACTATGGCTACACCTTC. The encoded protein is CASSSDRLKANYGYTF.

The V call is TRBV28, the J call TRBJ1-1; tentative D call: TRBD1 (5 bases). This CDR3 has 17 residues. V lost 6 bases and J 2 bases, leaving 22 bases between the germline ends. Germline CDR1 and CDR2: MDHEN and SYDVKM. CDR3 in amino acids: CASRRRIFGGVNTEAFF. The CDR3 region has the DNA TGTGCCAGCAGGCGACGGATTTTCGGGGGAGTAAACACTGAAGCTTTCTTT.